This entry lists 5 T cell receptor beta chains sequenced from one sample in a study of post-analysis software for immune sequencing data (dated by TCRdb to the mid-2010s). Overall study outcomes, separate from this receptor: Patients showed significantly higher frequencies than controls for five TRBV segments, among them TRBV5-6, TRBV5-1 and TRBV20-1.

No antigen is known for these receptors. Libraries were made using PCR. TCRdb names Illumina HiSeq 2500 as the instrument used. To reduce PCR and sequencing biases, unique molecular identifiers were built into the TCR beta cDNA libraries. In TCRdb, the public reads were trimmed at Q25 with fastp and aligned with MiXCR, with productive beta chains retained. Every entry covers one CDR3 protein and lists the most common genes and DNA from its rows. A total of roughly 730,000 distinct CDR3 sequences appear in this sample, around 27% of them only once. The top ten clonotypes cover 0.56% of the sample. Material: blood. These receptors were obtained from a girl aged 10-17 years with multiple sclerosis.

This clonotype appeared a few times. V is TRBV20-1 and J is TRBJ2-7, with 10 nucleotides matching TRBD2. The trim removed 0 bases at V and 2 bases at J, leaving 16 bases unmatched. CDR3 length equals 19 residues. From germline, CDR1 is DFQATT and CDR2 SNEGSKA (reference sequence). The CDR3 protein is CSARDLTKKTSGPTYEQYF. For the CDR3, the DNA is TGCAGTGCTAGAGATCTGACGAAAAAGACTAGCGGGCCGACCTACGAGCAGTACTTC.

This clonotype was found once. The chain links TRBV10-3 to TRBJ1-6, with a tentative D call TRBD1 (5 bases). This CDR3 is 15 amino acids long. Germline V CDR1 and CDR2: ENHRY, SYGVKD. V gave up 4 bases and J gave up 10 bases, with 17 bases separating them. DNA for the CDR3: TGTGCCATCAGTGTAGGGACGCCGGAAAAATCACCCCTCCACTTT. This encodes CAISVGTPEKSPLHF.

The V and J genes are TRBV29-1 and TRBJ1-2; 7 nucleotides match TRBD1. Trimming cost V 7 bases and J 4 bases; bases outside gene matches: 12. Germline lookup yields CDR1 SQVTM and CDR2 ANQGSEA. This CDR3 has 14 amino acids. CDR3 sequence (DNA): TGCAGCGCCCGATCCGGACAGGAATTCTATGGCTACACCTTC. It yields the protein CSARSGQEFYGYTF. Looking up the rest from reference TRBV29-1 and TRBJ1-2 gives the full variable domain: SAVISQKPSRDICQRGTSLTIQCQVDSQVTMMFWYRQQPGQSLTLIATANQGSEATYESGFVIDKFPISRPNLTFSTLTVSNMSPEDSSIYLCSARSGQEFYGYTFGSGTRLTVV.

The chain is built from TRBV27 and TRBJ2-5, with 9 bases identical to TRBD2. This CDR3 contains 13 residues. Germline V gene data show CDR1 as MNHEY and CDR2 as SMNVEV (reference sequence). The trim removed 3 bases at V and 6 bases at J, leaving 2 bases unmatched. The CDR3 spells CASSFSGRKTQYF. The CDR3 nucleotides read TGTGCCAGCAGTTTTAGCGGGAGAAAGACCCAGTACTTC.

This clonotype came up a few times. The rearrangement uses TRBV15 and TRBJ2-1; TRBD2 might be the D (5 bases). This CDR3 is 15 amino acids long. The V gene's germline CDR1 is LNHNV and CDR2 YYDKDF (reference sequence). The V gene lost 2 bases and the J gene lost 8 bases, with 16 bases spanning the gap. The DNA for the CDR3 is TGTGCCACCAGCAGATTATCCGGGGATCGGGATGAGCAGTTCTTC. Translating gives CATSRLSGDRDEQFF. Full variable domain (rest looked up from reference TRBV15 and TRBJ2-1): DAMVIQNPRYQVTQFGKPVTLSCSQTLNHNVMYWYQQKSSQAPKLLFHYYDKDFNNEADTPDNFQSRRPNTSFCFLDIRSPGLGDTAMYLCATSRLSGDRDEQFFGPGTRLTVL.